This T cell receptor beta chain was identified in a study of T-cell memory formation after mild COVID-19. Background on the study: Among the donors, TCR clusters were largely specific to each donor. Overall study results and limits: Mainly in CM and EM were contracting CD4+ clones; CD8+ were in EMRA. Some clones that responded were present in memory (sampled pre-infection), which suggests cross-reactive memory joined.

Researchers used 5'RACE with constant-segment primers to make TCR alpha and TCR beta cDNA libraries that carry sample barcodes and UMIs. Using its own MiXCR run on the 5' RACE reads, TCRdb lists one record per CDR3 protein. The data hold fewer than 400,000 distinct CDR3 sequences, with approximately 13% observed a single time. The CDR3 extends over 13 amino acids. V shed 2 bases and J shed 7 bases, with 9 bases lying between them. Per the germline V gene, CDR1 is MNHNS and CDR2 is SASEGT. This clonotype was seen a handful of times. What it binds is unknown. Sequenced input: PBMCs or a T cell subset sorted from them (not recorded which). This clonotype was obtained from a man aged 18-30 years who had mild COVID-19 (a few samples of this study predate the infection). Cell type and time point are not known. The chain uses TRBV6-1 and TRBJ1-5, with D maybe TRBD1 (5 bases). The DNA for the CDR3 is TGTGCCAGCAGTGAAAGGGGAAGGCAGCCCCAGCATTTT. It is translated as CASSERGRQPQHF.